A selection of T cell receptor beta chains follows, all from one sample in a study of blood T cell repertoires in COVID-19. Sequenced by immunoSEQ multiplex PCR; TCRdb stores in-frame clones only, minus some. The sample lists 150,000 to 170,000 clones, around four fifths occurring once. Material for sequencing was PBMCs or T cells enriched from blood (not recorded which). Every receptor here comes from a man between 50 and 59 years old who had recovered from COVID-19. CDR3s include the opening cysteine and the closing phenylalanine or tryptophan. A D gene is named only where the DNA matches it firmly. Not all rows give a size; the values are once, few, many and, for expanded clones, a class.

TRBV6-5	TRBD1	.	TRBJ2-5	TGTGCCAGCAGTTATGGGACAGTGGAGACCCAGTACTTC	CASSYGTVETQYF
TRBV6-5	.	.	TRBJ2-2	TGTGCCAGCAGGAGGGACTTCGCGAACACCGGGGAGCTGTTTTTT	CASRRDFANTGELFF
TRBV27	.	once	TRBJ1-6	TGTGCCAGCAGTCCTACAGGGTTGCATTCACCCCTCCACTTT	CASSPTGLHSPLHF
TRBV6-1	.	once	TRBJ1-1	TGTGCCAGCAGTGAGAACAGGGCCGGTGAAGCTTTCTTT	CASSENRAGEAFF
TRBV5-4	.	.	TRBJ1-1	TGTGCCAGCAGCTCTGGAGTTCAGAGGAACACTGAAGCTTTCTTT	CASSSGVQRNTEAFF
TRBV7-9	.	.	TRBJ1-1	TGTGCCAGCAGCTCAGCACGACAGACCATAAACACTGAAGCTTTCTTT	CASSSARQTINTEAFF
TRBV5-1	TRBD1	.	TRBJ1-2	TGCGCCAGCAGCTTGGCGGGACAGGCGGGTCTTGGCTACACCTTC	CASSLAGQAGLGYTF
TRBV7-2	.	.	TRBJ1-6	TGTGCCAGCAGCCGGACGGGACAATGGGATTCACCCCTCCACTTT	CASSRTGQWDSPLHF
TRBV11-3	.	.	TRBJ1-2	TGTGCCAGCAGCTTAGGGCGGAGGAACTATGGCTACACCTTC	CASSLGRRNYGYTF
TRBV6-5	.	.	TRBJ1-1	TGTGCCAGCAGGTCACTACAGGGTATAGGCACTGAAGCTTTCTTT	CASRSLQGIGTEAFF
TRBV9	TRBD2	few	TRBJ2-5	TGTGCCAGCAGCGTTACTAGCGGGGAGGAGACCCAGTACTTC	CASSVTSGEETQYF
TRBV19	TRBD1	.	TRBJ1-1	TGTGCCAGTAGTATGCTAAGGACAGGGGGCCGGAGCACTGAAGCTTTCTTT	CASSMLRTGGRSTEAFF
TRBV29-1	TRBD1	.	TRBJ2-1	TGCAGTGGGACAGGGTACAATGAGCAGTTCTTC	CSGTGYNEQFF
TRBV7-2	TRBD2	.	TRBJ2-1	TGTGCCAGCAGCTCTAGCGGGGGGGCCGTGGAGCAGTTCTTC	CASSSSGGAVEQFF
TRBV18	TRBD2	.	TRBJ2-5	TGTGCCAGCTCACCGCTAGCGGGGGCGGTTCAAGAGACCCAGTACTTC	CASSPLAGAVQETQYF
TRBV19	.	.	TRBJ1-5	TGTGCCAGTAGGGACAGTCACAATCAGCCCCAGCATTTT	CASRDSHNQPQHF
TRBV7-9	.	.	TRBJ1-3	TGTGCCAGCAGCTTAGGGCACTCTGGAAACACCATATATTTT	CASSLGHSGNTIYF
TRBV6-2/TRBV6-3	.	.	TRBJ1-1	TGTGCCAGCAGTTACGGTGGGGGCATGAACACTGAAGCTTTCTTT	CASSYGGGMNTEAFF
TRBV7-6	.	.	TRBJ1-1	TGTGCCAGCAGCTTAGAACTTAAGAACACTGAAGCTTTCTTT	CASSLELKNTEAFF
TRBV10-3	.	.	TRBJ2-2	TGTGCCATCAGTGAGGGGCCCGACACCGGGGAGCTGTTTTTT	CAISEGPDTGELFF
TRBV11-3	TRBD1	.	TRBJ2-1	TGTGCCAGCAGCTACCGGGACAGAAGCAATGAGCAGTTCTTC	CASSYRDRSNEQFF
TRBV18	TRBD2	.	TRBJ2-5	TGTGCCAGCTCACCAAAGACCGGGACTAGCGGGTTAGAGACCCAGTACTTC	CASSPKTGTSGLETQYF
TRBV5-1	TRBD2	.	TRBJ2-5	TGCGCCAGCTCCTTCCTTATTAGCGGGGGGGCCCAAGAGACCCAGTACTTC	CASSFLISGGAQETQYF
TRBV21-1	.	.	TRBJ2-1	TGTGCCAGCAGCATCGGGTACAATGAGCAGTTCTTC	CASSIGYNEQFF
TRBV27	TRBD1	.	TRBJ2-7	TGTGCCAGCAGTTTAGGGCCCCCGGGACAGAGCTACGAGCAGTACTTC	CASSLGPPGQSYEQYF
TRBV10-3	.	.	TRBJ1-5	TGTGCCATCAGTGAGAGGGGCGGCAATCAGCCCCAGCATTTT	CAISERGGNQPQHF
TRBV5-1	TRBD1	.	TRBJ1-1	TGCGCCAGCAGCCCGGCCTTGACAGGGGGCACGGTTACTGAAGCTTTCTTT	CASSPALTGGTVTEAFF
TRBV4-2	TRBD1	.	TRBJ1-6	TGTGCCAGCAGCCATGCCGAACCGGGACAGAATAATTCACCCCTCCACTTT	CASSHAEPGQNNSPLHF
TRBV7-9	TRBD2	.	TRBJ2-4	TGTGCCAGCAGCCCGACTAGCGGGGGGGTATTACTAGCCAAAAACATTCAGTACTTC	CASSPTSGGVLLAKNIQYF
TRBV6-1	.	few	TRBJ2-7	TGTGCCAGCAGTGAATGGGGCAGCCCATCCTACGAGCAGTACTTC	CASSEWGSPSYEQYF
TRBV11-2	.	.	TRBJ2-1	TGTGCCAGCAGCATCCCCAGGGGATACAATGAGCAGTTCTTC	CASSIPRGYNEQFF
TRBV29-1	TRBD1	.	TRBJ1-5	TGCAGCGTTGTAGGAGGGACAGGACAGCCCCAGCATTTT	CSVVGGTGQPQHF
TRBV6-2/TRBV6-3	.	.	TRBJ2-7	TGTGCCAGCAGCACCAGGACTCCCTCCTACGAGCAGTACTTC	CASSTRTPSYEQYF
TRBV5-1	.	.	TRBJ1-1	TGCGCCAGCAGCCCCAGGGATATCGCTGAAGCTTTCTTT	CASSPRDIAEAFF
TRBV11-3	.	.	TRBJ2-7	TGTGCCAGCAGCTTAGAGCGGGGAAATAGCTCCTACGAGCAGTACTTC	CASSLERGNSSYEQYF
TRBV4-3	.	.	TRBJ1-5	TGCGCCAGCAGCCAAGATCGGGGGAACAATCAGCCCCAGCATTTT	CASSQDRGNNQPQHF
TRBV5-1	.	.	TRBJ1-1	TGCGCCAGCAGCTCAAACAGGGAGTTGGGCACTGAAGCTTTCTTT	CASSSNRELGTEAFF
TRBV19	.	.	TRBJ2-5	TGTGCCAGTAGCCCCGCGGGCAAAGAGACCCAGTACTTC	CASSPAGKETQYF
TRBV6-5	TRBD1	.	TRBJ1-5	TGTGCCAGCAGTCGACAGGGTAATCAGCCCCAGCATTTT	CASSRQGNQPQHF
TRBV29-1	.	.	TRBJ2-2	TGCAGCGTTGTCCTCTCCACCGGGGAGCTGTTTTTT	CSVVLSTGELFF
TRBV6-5	TRBD1	few	TRBJ1-2	TGTGCCAGCAGCTCCACCAGGGGGCAGAGGGGCTACACCTTC	CASSSTRGQRGYTF
TRBV5-1	TRBD1	.	TRBJ2-2	TGCGCCAGCAGCGGACAGGGTTCGACCGGGGAGCTGTTTTTT	CASSGQGSTGELFF
TRBV19	TRBD1	.	TRBJ1-5	TGTGCCAGTAGTACGGACAGGGGAAGCCCTCAGCCCCAGCATTTT	CASSTDRGSPQPQHF
TRBV18	TRBD1	.	TRBJ1-5	TGTGCCAGCTCAGAAGGACAGGGCAATCAGCCCCAGCATTTT	CASSEGQGNQPQHF
TRBV5-4	TRBD1	.	TRBJ1-2	TGTGCCAGCAGCTTTGGACAGGGCCTTGGGTACACCTTC	CASSFGQGLGYTF
TRBV7-3	.	.	TRBJ2-5	TGTGCCAGCAGCTTGCAGGGCGGGGCAGAGACCCAGTACTTC	CASSLQGGAETQYF